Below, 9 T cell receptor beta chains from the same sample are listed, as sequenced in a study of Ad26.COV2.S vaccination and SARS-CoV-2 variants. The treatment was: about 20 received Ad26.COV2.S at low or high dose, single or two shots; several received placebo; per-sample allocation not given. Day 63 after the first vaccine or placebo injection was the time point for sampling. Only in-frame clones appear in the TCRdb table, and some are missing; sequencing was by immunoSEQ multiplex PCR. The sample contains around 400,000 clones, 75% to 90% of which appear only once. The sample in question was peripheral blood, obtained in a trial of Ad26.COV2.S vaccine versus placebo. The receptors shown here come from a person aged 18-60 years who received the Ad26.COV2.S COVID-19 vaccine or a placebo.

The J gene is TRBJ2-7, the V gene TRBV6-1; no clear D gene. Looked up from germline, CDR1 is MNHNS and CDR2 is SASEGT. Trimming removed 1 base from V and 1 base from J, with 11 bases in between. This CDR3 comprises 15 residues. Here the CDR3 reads CASSEDQVYSYEQYF. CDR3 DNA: TGTGCCAGCAGTGAAGATCAGGTTTATTCCTACGAGCAGTACTTC.

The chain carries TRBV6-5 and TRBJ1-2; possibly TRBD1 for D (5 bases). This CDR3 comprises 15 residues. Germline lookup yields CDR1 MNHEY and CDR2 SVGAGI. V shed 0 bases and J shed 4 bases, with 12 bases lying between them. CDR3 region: CASSYSGWQGYGYTF. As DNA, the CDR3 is TGTGCCAGCAGTTACTCTGGTTGGCAGGGCTATGGCTACACCTTC.

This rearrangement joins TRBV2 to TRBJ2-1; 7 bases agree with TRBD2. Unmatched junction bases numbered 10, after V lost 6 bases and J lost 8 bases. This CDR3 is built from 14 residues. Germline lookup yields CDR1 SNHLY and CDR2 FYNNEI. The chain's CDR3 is CASRREPLVDEQFF. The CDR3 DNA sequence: TGTGCCAGCAGGCGGGAGCCCCTCGTGGATGAGCAGTTCTTC.

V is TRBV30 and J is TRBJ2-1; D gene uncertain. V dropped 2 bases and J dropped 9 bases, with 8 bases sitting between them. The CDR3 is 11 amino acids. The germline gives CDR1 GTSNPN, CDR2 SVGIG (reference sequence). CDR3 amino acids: CAWSPSGEQFF. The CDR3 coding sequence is TGTGCCTGGAGTCCCAGTGGTGAGCAGTTCTTC.

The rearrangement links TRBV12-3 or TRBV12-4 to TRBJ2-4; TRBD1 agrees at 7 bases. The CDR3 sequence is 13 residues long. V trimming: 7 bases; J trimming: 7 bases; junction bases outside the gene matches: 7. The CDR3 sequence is CASTYRDSNIQYF. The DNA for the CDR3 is TGTGCCAGCACCTACCGGGACAGCAACATTCAGTACTTC.

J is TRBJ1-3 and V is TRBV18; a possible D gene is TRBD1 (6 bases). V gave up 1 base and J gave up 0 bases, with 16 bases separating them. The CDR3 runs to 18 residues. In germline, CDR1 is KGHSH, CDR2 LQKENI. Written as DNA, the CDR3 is TGTGCCAGCTCACCACTTGGTGGAGACAGGCCCTCTGGAAACACCATATATTTT. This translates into CASSPLGGDRPSGNTIYF.

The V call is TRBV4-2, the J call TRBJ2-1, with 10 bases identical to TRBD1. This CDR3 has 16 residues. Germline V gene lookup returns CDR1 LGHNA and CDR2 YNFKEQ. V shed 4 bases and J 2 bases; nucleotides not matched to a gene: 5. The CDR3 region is CASSRSGTGAYNEQFF. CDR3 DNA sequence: TGTGCCAGCAGCCGTTCCGGGACAGGGGCCTACAATGAGCAGTTCTTC.

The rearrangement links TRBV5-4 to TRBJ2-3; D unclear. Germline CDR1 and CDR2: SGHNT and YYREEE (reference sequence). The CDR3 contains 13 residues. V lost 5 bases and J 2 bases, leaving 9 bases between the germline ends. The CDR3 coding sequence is TGTGCCAGCAGACCGATCGACACAGATACGCAGTATTTT. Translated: CASRPIDTDTQYF.

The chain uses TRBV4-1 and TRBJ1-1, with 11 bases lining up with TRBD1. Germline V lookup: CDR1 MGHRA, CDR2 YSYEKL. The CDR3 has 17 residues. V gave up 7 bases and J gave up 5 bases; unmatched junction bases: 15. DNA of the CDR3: TGCGCCAGCACGAAGTTTAGGACAGGGGGCTCGGGGACTGAAGCTTTCTTT. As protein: CASTKFRTGGSGTEAFF.